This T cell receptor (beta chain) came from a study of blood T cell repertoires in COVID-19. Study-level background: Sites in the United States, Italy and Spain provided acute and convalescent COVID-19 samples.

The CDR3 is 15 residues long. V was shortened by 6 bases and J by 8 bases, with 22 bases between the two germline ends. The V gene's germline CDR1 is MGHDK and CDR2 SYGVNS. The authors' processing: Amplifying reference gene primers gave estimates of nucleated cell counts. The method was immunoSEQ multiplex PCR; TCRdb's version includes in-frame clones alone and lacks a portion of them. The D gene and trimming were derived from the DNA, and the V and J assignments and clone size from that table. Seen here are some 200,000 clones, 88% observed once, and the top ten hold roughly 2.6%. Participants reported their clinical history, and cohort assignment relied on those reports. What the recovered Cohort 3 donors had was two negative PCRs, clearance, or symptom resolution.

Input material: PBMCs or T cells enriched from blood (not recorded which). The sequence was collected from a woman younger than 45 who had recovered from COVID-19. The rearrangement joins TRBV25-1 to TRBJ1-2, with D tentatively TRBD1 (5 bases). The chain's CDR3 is CASREGRGFAGGYTF. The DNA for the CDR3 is TGTGCCAGCAGGGAGGGGAGGGGATTCGCGGGGGGCTACACCTTC.